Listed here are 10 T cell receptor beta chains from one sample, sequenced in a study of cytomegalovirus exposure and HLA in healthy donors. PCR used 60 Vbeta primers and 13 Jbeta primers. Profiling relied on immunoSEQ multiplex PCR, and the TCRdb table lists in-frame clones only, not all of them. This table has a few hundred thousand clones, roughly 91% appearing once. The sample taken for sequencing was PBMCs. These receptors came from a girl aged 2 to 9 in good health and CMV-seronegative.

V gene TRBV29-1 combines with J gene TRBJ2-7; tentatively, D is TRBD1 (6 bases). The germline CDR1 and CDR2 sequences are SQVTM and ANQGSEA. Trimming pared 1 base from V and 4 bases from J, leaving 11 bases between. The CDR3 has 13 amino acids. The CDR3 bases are TGCAGCGTTGAAGTCTCTGGACAGTACGAGCAGTACTTC. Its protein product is CSVEVSGQYEQYF.

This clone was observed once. The CDR3 here is CASSMGGHTEAFF. In nucleotides, the CDR3 is TGTGCCAGTAGTATGGGGGGGCACACTGAAGCTTTCTTT. This chain connects TRBV19 to TRBJ1-1; a possible D gene is TRBD1 (6 bases). Trimming shortened V by 3 bases and J by 3 bases, and 8 bases separated the two germline ends. The length of the CDR3 is 13 residues. Germline V gene sequence: CDR1 LNHDA, CDR2 SQIVND (reference sequence).

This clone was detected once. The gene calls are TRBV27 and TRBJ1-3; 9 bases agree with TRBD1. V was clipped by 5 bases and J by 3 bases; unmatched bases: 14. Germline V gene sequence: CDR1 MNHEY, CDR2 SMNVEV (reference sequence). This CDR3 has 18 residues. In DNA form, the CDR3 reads TGTGCCAGCAGTCCCCGTCCCGGGACAGGGTTGGGTGGAAACACCATATATTTT. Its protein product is CASSPRPGTGLGGNTIYF.

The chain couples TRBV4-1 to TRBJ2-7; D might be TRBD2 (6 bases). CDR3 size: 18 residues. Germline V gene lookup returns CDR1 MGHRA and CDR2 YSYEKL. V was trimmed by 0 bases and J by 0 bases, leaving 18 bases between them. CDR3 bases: TGCGCCAGCAGCCAAGATCCCGGGGGACCGGGGAGCTCCTACGAGCAGTACTTC. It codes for CASSQDPGGPGSSYEQYF.

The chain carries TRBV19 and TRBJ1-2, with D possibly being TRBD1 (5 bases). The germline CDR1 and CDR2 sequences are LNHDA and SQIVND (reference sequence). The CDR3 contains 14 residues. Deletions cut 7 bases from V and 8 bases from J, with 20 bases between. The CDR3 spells CASKTIGTGGGYTF. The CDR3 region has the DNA TGTGCCAGTAAGACAATAGGTACAGGAGGGGGCTACACCTTC.

The DNA for the CDR3 is TGTGCCAGCAGCTTAGCGGGACAGCGACTTAATGAAAAACTGTTTTTT. Translation: CASSLAGQRLNEKLFF. This chain links TRBV11-2 with TRBJ1-4; 7 nucleotides line up with TRBD1. The V gene end was trimmed by 1 base and the J gene end by 4 bases; junction bases not matched to a gene: 6. The germline V gene has CDR1 SGHAT and CDR2 FQNNGV. This CDR3 spans 16 amino acids.

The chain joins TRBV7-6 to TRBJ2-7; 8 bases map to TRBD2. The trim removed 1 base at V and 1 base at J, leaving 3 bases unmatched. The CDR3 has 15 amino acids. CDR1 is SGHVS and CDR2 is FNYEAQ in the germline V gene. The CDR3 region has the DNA TGTGCCAGCAGCTTAGGCGGCGGGAGGTCCTACGAGCAGTACTTC. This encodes CASSLGGGRSYEQYF.

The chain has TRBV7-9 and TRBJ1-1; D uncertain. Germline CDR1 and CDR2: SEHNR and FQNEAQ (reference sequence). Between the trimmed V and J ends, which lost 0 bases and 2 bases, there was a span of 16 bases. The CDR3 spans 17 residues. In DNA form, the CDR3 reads TGTGCCAGCAGCTTAGCCTTTGCGGCAGCAGTCAACACTGAAGCTTTCTTT. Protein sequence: CASSLAFAAAVNTEAFF. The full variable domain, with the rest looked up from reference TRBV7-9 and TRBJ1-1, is DTGVSQNPRHKITKRGQNVTFRCDPISEHNRLYWYRQTLGQGPEFLTYFQNEAQLEKSRLLSDRFSAERPKGSFSTLEIQRTEQGDSAMYLCASSLAFAAAVNTEAFFGQGTRLTVV.

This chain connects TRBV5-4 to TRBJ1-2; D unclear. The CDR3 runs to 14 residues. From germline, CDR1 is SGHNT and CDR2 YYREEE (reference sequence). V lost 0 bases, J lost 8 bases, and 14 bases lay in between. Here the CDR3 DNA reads TGTGCCAGCAGCTTGGTACGCACGAGCGGGGGCTACACCTTC. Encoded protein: CASSLVRTSGGYTF.

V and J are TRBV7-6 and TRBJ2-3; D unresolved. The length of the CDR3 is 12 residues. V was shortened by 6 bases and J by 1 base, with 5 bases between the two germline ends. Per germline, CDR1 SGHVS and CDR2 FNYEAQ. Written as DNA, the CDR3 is TGTGCCAGCAGTTCGGGCACAGATACGCAGTATTTT. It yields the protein CASSSGTDTQYF.